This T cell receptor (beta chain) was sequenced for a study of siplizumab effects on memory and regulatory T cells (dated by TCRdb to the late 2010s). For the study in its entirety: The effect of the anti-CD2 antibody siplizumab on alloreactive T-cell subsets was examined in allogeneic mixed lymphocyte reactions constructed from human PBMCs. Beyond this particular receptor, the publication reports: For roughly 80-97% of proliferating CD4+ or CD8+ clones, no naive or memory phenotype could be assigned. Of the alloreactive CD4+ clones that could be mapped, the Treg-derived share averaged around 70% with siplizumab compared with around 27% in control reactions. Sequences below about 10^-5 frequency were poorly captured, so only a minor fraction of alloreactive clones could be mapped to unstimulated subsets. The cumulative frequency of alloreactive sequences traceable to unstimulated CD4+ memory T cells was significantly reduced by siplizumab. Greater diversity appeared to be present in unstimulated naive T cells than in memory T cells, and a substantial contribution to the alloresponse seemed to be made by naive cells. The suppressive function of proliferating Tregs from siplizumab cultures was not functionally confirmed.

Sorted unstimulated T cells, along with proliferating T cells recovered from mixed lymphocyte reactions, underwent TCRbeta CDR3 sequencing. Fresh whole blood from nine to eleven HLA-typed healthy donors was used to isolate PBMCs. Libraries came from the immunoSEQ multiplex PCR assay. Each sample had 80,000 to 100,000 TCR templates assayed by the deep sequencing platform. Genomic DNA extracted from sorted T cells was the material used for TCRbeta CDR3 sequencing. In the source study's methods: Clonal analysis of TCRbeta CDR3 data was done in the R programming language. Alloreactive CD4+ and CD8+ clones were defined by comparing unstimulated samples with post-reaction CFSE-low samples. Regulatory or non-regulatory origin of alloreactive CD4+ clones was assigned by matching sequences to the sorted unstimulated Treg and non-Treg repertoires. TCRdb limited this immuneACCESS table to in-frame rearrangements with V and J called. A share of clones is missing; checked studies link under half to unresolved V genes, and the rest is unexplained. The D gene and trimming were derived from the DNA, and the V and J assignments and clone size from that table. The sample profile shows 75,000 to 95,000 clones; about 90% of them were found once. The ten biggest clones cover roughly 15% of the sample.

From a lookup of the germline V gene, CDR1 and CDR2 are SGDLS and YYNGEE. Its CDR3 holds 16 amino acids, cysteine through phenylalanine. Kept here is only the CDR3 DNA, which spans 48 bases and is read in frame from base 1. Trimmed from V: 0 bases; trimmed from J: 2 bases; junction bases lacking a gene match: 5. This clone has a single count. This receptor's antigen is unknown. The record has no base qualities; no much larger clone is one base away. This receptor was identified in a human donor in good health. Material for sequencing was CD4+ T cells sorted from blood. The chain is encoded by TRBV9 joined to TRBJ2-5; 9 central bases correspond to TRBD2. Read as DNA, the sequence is TGTGCCAGCAGCGTAGCCCTAGCGGGGAATCAAGAGACCCAGTACTTC. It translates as CASSVALAGNQETQYF.